Described below is a single T cell receptor beta chain sequence and its context. The V gene lost 5 bases and the J gene lost 9 bases, with 14 bases spanning the gap. CDR3 length equals 14 residues. Germline loops: CDR1 SGHTA, CDR2 FQGTGA. This sample is drawn from a study of shared clonotypes between healthy human individuals. In replicate PCRs of sorted subsets, roughly 200 ng DNA, tens of thousands of T cell genomes, was used. Only in-frame clones appear in the TCRdb table, and some are missing; sequencing was by immunoSEQ multiplex PCR. The table has roughly 680,000 clones, approximately 77% seen once.

Input material: memory CD4+ T cells sorted from blood. Subset: CD45RA-negative fraction. The sequence came from a woman aged 25 to 39 in good health. J is TRBJ1-6 and V is TRBV7-3; D is possibly TRBD1 (6 bases). The CDR3 spells CASSPTGLPSPLHF. For the CDR3, the DNA is TGTGCCAGCAGCCCAACAGGGTTACCTTCACCCCTCCACTTT.